This record looks at one T cell receptor (beta chain) sequence and its context. The record originates from a study of blood T cell repertoires in COVID-19. Measured with immunoSEQ multiplex PCR; TCRdb has only the in-frame clones, and not every one. The sample yields fewer than 500,000 clones, about 80% seen once. The sequence was collected from a human donor with acute or convalescent COVID-19. The donor label of this sample is uncertain. The material sequenced was peripheral blood.

DNA for the CDR3: TGTGCCTGGAGTGTCGGGAAGAACTATGGCTACACCTTC. Encoded protein: CAWSVGKNYGYTF. The V call is TRBV30, the J call TRBJ1-2; D is undetermined. Per germline, CDR1 GTSNPN and CDR2 SVGIG (reference sequence). The V and J ends lost 0 bases and 2 bases respectively, with 7 bases between them. The CDR3 has 13 amino acids.